This T cell receptor beta chain was captured in a study of Graves' ophthalmopathy and Graves' hyperthyroidism. Germline CDR1 and CDR2: MDHEN and SYDVKM. This CDR3 has 13 amino acids. The germline V and J ends were trimmed by 6 bases and 1 base, with 9 bases remaining between them. This clonotype was counted many times. Amplified material comprised TCR beta CDR3 regions derived from RNA transcripts. Second-round multiplex PCR came after first-round RT-PCR with HTBI primers. Each CDR3 protein gets one entry after TCRdb re-called the multiplex PCR reads with MiXCR. The sample consists of 200,000 to 250,000 distinct CDR3 sequences, around 28% of them appearing once.

The rearrangement links TRBV28 to TRBJ2-5; D unclear. Source material: peripheral blood. The clonotype comes from a man aged 45-60 years with Graves' ophthalmopathy. CDR3 amino acids: CASSWTAQETQYF. The CDR3 bases are TGTGCCAGCAGCTGGACGGCCCAAGAGACCCAGTACTTC. Drawing the rest from reference TRBV28 and TRBJ2-5, the complete variable domain is DVKVTQSSRYLVKRTGEKVFLECVQDMDHENMFWYRQDPGLGLRLIYFSYDVKMKEKGDIPEGYSVSREKKERFSLILESASTNQTSMYLCASSWTAQETQYFGPGTRLLVL.